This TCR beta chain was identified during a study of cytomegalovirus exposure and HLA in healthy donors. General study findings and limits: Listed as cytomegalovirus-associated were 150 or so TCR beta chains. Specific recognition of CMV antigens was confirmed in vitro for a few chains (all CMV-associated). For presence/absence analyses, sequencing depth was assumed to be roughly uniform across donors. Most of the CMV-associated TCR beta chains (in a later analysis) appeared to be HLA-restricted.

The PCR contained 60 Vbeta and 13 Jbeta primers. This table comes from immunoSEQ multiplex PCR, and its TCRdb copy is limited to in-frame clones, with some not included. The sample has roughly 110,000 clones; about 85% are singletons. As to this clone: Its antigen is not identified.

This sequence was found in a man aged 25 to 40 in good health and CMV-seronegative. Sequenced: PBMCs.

This CDR3 reads CASSLGSAGNNEKLFF. Here the CDR3 DNA reads TGCGCCAGCAGCTTGGGGTCGGCAGGGAATAATGAAAAACTGTTTTTT. The chain uses TRBV5-1 and TRBJ1-4; a possible D gene is TRBD1 (5 bases). Trimming cost V 0 bases and J 4 bases, with 13 bases left between them. The CDR3 sequence is 16 residues long. Germline CDR1 SGHRS, CDR2 YFSETQ.